This is a list of T cell receptor beta chains from one sample in a study of CD8 T cells in ankylosing spondylitis. TCRdb processed the 5' RACE reads anew with MiXCR; each CDR3 protein has one entry. Of about 240,000 distinct CDR3 sequences listed, over 8.5% were seen once; the top ten hold 6% to 8%. Material for sequencing was blood, either unsorted or a sorted T cell fraction (not recorded which). The receptors come from a male donor with ankylosing spondylitis or in good health (not recorded which). Each CDR3 is given with its conserved first and last residue. A D gene is named only where the DNA matches it firmly. The size of a clone is reported for some rows only, either as once, few or many, or as a class for expanded clones.

clone size	CDR3 length	D gene	V gene	J gene	CDR3 protein	CDR3 DNA
many	15	-	TRBV12-3/TRBV12-4	TRBJ2-2	CASSFLPSNTGELFF	TGTGCCAGCAGTTTCCTTCCATCGAACACCGGGGAGCTGTTTTTT
few	14	-	TRBV7-2	TRBJ2-7	CASSPRRVPYEQYF	TGTGCCAGCAGCCCGCGACGGGTCCCCTACGAGCAGTACTTC
-	13	-	TRBV5-1	TRBJ2-5	CASSSPSLETQYF	TGCGCCAGCAGCTCTCCCAGCTTGGAGACCCAGTACTTC
many	17	TRBD2	TRBV20-1	TRBJ2-7	CSARTSGGLQFSYEQYF	TGCAGTGCTAGGACTAGCGGGGGCCTACAATTCTCCTACGAGCAGTACTTC
-	14	TRBD2	TRBV9	TRBJ2-3	CASSGGGDTDTQYF	TGTGCCAGCAGCGGTGGGGGGGACACAGATACGCAGTATTTT
few	14	-	TRBV29-1	TRBJ2-3	CSVEDLGGTDTQYF	TGCAGCGTTGAAGATCTAGGCGGAACAGATACGCAGTATTTT
few	18	-	TRBV28	TRBJ2-2	CASSSLSIAATYTGELFF	TGTGCCAGCAGTTCACTATCTATAGCGGCAACGTACACCGGGGAGCTGTTTTTT
many	16	TRBD2	TRBV12-3/TRBV12-4	TRBJ2-1	CASSPKTSGFYNEQFF	TGTGCCAGCAGTCCAAAAACTAGCGGCTTCTACAATGAGCAGTTCTTC
few	16	TRBD1	TRBV6-1	TRBJ2-5	CASSASAGTGQETQYF	TGTGCCAGCAGTGCCTCAGCCGGGACAGGTCAAGAGACCCAGTACTTC
many	16	TRBD2	TRBV5-1	TRBJ2-1	CASSLDLTGGHNEQFF	TGCGCCAGCAGCTTGGATCTGACGGGAGGCCACAATGAGCAGTTCTTC
-	12	-	TRBV20-1	TRBJ1-2	CSAKLGNYGYTF	TGCAGTGCTAAATTGGGGAACTATGGCTACACCTTC
-	15	-	TRBV5-6	TRBJ2-3	CASSFWGGGTDTQYF	TGTGCCAGCAGCTTTTGGGGCGGGGGCACAGATACGCAGTATTTT
-	14	-	TRBV7-7	TRBJ2-3	CASSLEGGRDTQYF	TGTGCCAGCAGCTTAGAGGGGGGTCGGGATACGCAGTATTTT
-	17	TRBD2	TRBV7-2	TRBJ2-1	CASSPIRRGGPYNEQFF	TGTGCCAGCAGCCCCATCCGCCGGGGGGGCCCCTACAATGAGCAGTTCTTC
-	13	-	TRBV14	TRBJ1-5	CASSQDMDQPQHF	TGTGCCAGCAGCCAAGATATGGATCAGCCCCAGCATTTT
many	14	-	TRBV9	TRBJ2-7	CASSVGGEPYEQYF	TGTGCCAGCAGCGTAGGCGGGGAGCCCTACGAGCAGTACTTC
-	11	TRBD1	TRBV2	TRBJ1-1	CASSDRAEAFF	TGTGCCAGCAGCGACAGGGCTGAAGCTTTCTTT
many	15	-	TRBV20-1	TRBJ1-3	CSARAGLAPGNTIYF	TGCAGTGCTAGGGCCGGATTGGCGCCTGGAAACACCATATATTTT
few	13	-	TRBV28	TRBJ2-1	CASPLPPNGPDSF	TGTGCCAGTCCCTTGCCTCCTAACGGGCCCGATAGCTTC
few	11	-	TRBV29-1	TRBJ1-4	CSVVGIGQLFF	TGCAGCGTTGTGGGGATAGGCCAACTGTTTTTT
many	14	TRBD2	TRBV20-1	TRBJ2-3	CSASDGAGGGTQYF	TGCAGTGCTAGTGACGGGGCCGGCGGGGGTACGCAGTATTTT
many	12	-	TRBV12-3/TRBV12-4	TRBJ2-7	CASSSDGWEQYF	TGTGCCAGCAGTTCGGATGGATGGGAGCAGTACTTC
-	15	TRBD2	TRBV19	TRBJ2-1	CASSILAGTYNEQFF	TGTGCCAGTAGTATATTAGCGGGAACATACAATGAGCAGTTCTTC
-	17	-	TRBV9	TRBJ2-3	CASSVWGSTGGADTQYF	TGTGCCAGCAGCGTGTGGGGATCTACAGGCGGGGCAGATACGCAGTATTTT
many	16	TRBD1	TRBV5-1	TRBJ2-3	CASSPTGTGPTDTQYF	TGCGCCAGCAGCCCGACTGGGACAGGGCCCACAGATACGCAGTATTTT
many	16	-	TRBV9	TRBJ2-7	CASSQGGEPILYEQYF	TGTGCCAGCAGTCAGGGCGGGGAGCCTATCCTCTACGAGCAGTACTTC
-	14	-	TRBV7-9	TRBJ2-7	CASSLGGNHYEQYF	TGTGCCAGCAGCTTAGGAGGTAACCACTACGAGCAGTACTTC
many	14	TRBD2	TRBV12-3/TRBV12-4	TRBJ2-1	CASSYGGTNNEQFF	TGTGCCAGCAGTTACGGGGGGACCAACAATGAGCAGTTCTTC
many	13	TRBD1	TRBV6-1	TRBJ1-1	CASRETGQGKAFF	TGTGCCAGCAGGGAGACGGGACAGGGTAAAGCTTTCTTT
many	17	-	TRBV20-1	TRBJ2-2	CSARARLGSTNTGELFF	TGCAGTGCTAGAGCCCGTTTAGGTTCCACGAACACCGGGGAGCTGTTTTTT
many	13	-	TRBV5-1	TRBJ2-2	CASSKSDTGELFF	TGCGCCAGCAGCAAAAGTGACACCGGGGAGCTGTTTTTT
many	15	-	TRBV5-1	TRBJ2-7	CASRTDPGETYEQYF	TGCGCCAGCAGAACTGACCCGGGCGAAACCTACGAGCAGTACTTC
-	13	-	TRBV7-2	TRBJ1-2	CASSLASVGGYTF	TGTGCCAGCAGCTTAGCTTCTGTTGGGGGCTACACCTTC
-	14	-	TRBV7-3	TRBJ2-5	CASSPSSEGETQYF	TGTGCCAGCAGCCCGTCCTCGGAGGGGGAGACCCAGTACTTC
many	14	TRBD1	TRBV18	TRBJ1-1	CASSTGGRNTEAFF	TGTGCCAGCTCAACAGGGGGCCGGAACACTGAAGCTTTCTTT
few	16	-	TRBV7-9	TRBJ2-1	CASSLFTGGDYNEQFF	TGTGCCAGCAGCTTATTTACAGGAGGGGACTACAATGAGCAGTTCTTC
few	15	TRBD1	TRBV29-1	TRBJ2-1	CSVKTQQGAYNEQFF	TGCAGCGTTAAAACCCAACAGGGGGCCTACAATGAGCAGTTCTTC
many	18	TRBD2	TRBV28	TRBJ2-3	CASSYNPRTSGSTDTQYF	TGTGCCAGCAGTTATAACCCGAGGACTAGCGGAAGCACAGATACGCAGTATTTT
-	14	-	TRBV6-1	TRBJ1-2	CASRQVFGDYGYTF	TGTGCCAGCAGGCAGGTCTTTGGTGACTATGGCTACACCTTC
many	16	-	TRBV12-3/TRBV12-4	TRBJ1-2	CASRPPWGLSNYGYTF	TGTGCCAGCAGGCCCCCGTGGGGACTAAGTAACTATGGCTACACCTTC
few	14	-	TRBV6-2/TRBV6-3	TRBJ1-1	CASSYSQENTEAFF	TGTGCCAGCAGTTACTCCCAGGAGAACACTGAAGCTTTCTTT